This paragraph covers one T cell receptor beta chain sequence. The antigen is undetermined. The data were taken from a study of cytomegalovirus exposure and HLA in healthy donors. Study-level background: As released early, the data held about 85 million unique TCRs from HLA-typed donors.

The CDR3 loop spans 12 amino acids. The V end was cut by 2 bases, the J end by 6 bases, with 5 bases between. CDR1 and CDR2 (germline): MNHNS, SASEGT. Primers included in the PCR were 60 Vbeta and 13 Jbeta primers. The assay was immunoSEQ multiplex PCR, and TCRdb's table has in-frame clones only and misses some. The top ten hold under 3.5% of the sample, which has approximately 150,000 clones, roughly 80% seen once. Notes on the study in general: A classifier reportedly called cytomegalovirus status with high sensitivity and specificity. A later analysis linked a missense DCLRE1C variant to TCR beta V- and J-gene trimming.

Sequencing was performed on PBMCs. The chain employs TRBV6-1 and TRBJ1-5; maybe TRBD1 (5 bases). The source of this sequence is a woman in her thirties in good health and CMV-seronegative. The CDR3 nucleotides read TGTGCCAGCAGTGAAAGGGGTCAGCCCCAGCATTTT. Protein sequence: CASSERGQPQHF.